The entry that follows covers one TCR beta chain sequence. Antigen unknown. Profiles of TCR beta VDJ and CDR3 were generated from a genomic DNA template. TCRdb re-called the reads through MiXCR, storing one row per CDR3 protein. The sample includes 150,000 to 200,000 distinct CDR3 sequences, about 64% of them seen just once. The data derive from a study of CD8+CD57+ T cells in acquired aplastic anemia. For the study at large: DNA per sorted CD4+ or CD8+ sample ranged about 0.17 to 30 ug, averaging 3.2 ug. The average read count for CD4+ cells in healthy donors was around 9.9 million. Points from the study as a whole: No significant patient-versus-control difference appeared in CD8+ Simpson's diversity. Roughly 31 CD8+ CDR3 sequences occurred in both the patients and the controls.

The CDR3 consists of 13 residues. CDR1 and CDR2 (germline): SGHRS, YFSETQ. V lost 6 bases to trimming and J lost 4 bases, with 13 bases between them. This chain uses TRBV5-1 with TRBJ1-2, with TRBD1 as a possible D gene (5 bases). The sequencing sample was made of sorted CD4+, CD8+, or CD8+CD57+ T cells (not recorded which) from PBMCs. This TCR was recovered from a human donor in good health. This CDR3 reads CASTSNRLYGYTF. As DNA, the CDR3 is TGCGCCAGCACCTCTAACAGGCTCTATGGCTACACCTTC.